The next 32 T cell receptor beta chains were all read from a single sample in a study of cytomegalovirus exposure and HLA in healthy donors. Vbeta (60) and Jbeta (13) primers were used in the PCR. Produced via immunoSEQ multiplex PCR; TCRdb's table is partial and in-frame only. The data show 170,000 or so clones, with more than 60% seen just once and over 2.5% held by the top ten. The sample comprised PBMCs. These receptors were taken from a woman aged 45-65 years in good health and CMV-seropositive.

This rearrangement joins TRBV21-1 to TRBJ2-2; the listed D gene, TRBD2, was not tested against the DNA. TRBV21-1 is a pseudogene locus. The length of the CDR3 is 14 residues. CDR3 amino acids: CASSRTGNTGELFF. CDR3 bases: TGTGCCAGCAGCAGAACGGGGAACACCGGGGAGCTGTTTTTT.

The CDR3 bases are TGTGCCAGCAGCTTTCCCATCGACAGTTTCAATCAGCCCCAGCATTTT. Its protein is CASSFPIDSFNQPQHF. This chain joins TRBV7-2 and TRBJ1-5; D may be TRBD1 (5 bases). The CDR3 totals 16 residues. Trimming pared 3 bases from V and 3 bases from J, leaving 15 bases between. Per the germline V gene, CDR1 is SGHTA and CDR2 is FQGNSA.

This clone appeared a few times. The chain employs TRBV10-3 and TRBJ2-1; D uncertain. V shed 3 bases and J shed 6 bases, with 9 bases lying between them. The V gene's germline CDR1 is ENHRY and CDR2 SYGVKD. This CDR3 spans 13 amino acids. CDR3 bases: TGTGCCATCAGTGATTCCCCAGGCAATGAGCAGTTCTTC. Translating gives CAISDSPGNEQFF.

The chain uses TRBV28 and TRBJ2-7, with a weak D call TRBD2 (7 bases). With 8 bases removed from V and 3 bases from J, the gap between germline ends came to 26 bases. Germline lookup yields CDR1 MDHEN and CDR2 SYDVKM. This CDR3 has 17 amino acids. The CDR3 nucleotides read TGTGCCAGCTGGACCACCTGGGGGGGCCCCGGAAGCTACGAGCAGTACTTC. Translated, it gives CASWTTWGGPGSYEQYF.

This chain uses TRBV19 with TRBJ1-2, with 10 positions matching TRBD1. Germline-derived CDR1 and CDR2 are LNHDA and SQIVND (reference sequence). The CDR3 is 16 amino acids. The V gene end was trimmed by 8 bases and the J gene end by 0 bases; junction bases not matched to a gene: 9. The CDR3 loop reads CASHPPGQGANYGYTF. As DNA, the CDR3 is TGTGCCAGTCACCCCCCCGGACAGGGGGCTAACTATGGCTACACCTTC.

The rearrangement links TRBV7-2 to TRBJ2-5; the D is unclear. Germline V lookup: CDR1 SGHTA, CDR2 FQGNSA. V was clipped by 6 bases and J by 0 bases, with 11 bases between them. There are 14 residues in the CDR3. Here the CDR3 reads CASRQNMYQETQYF. The CDR3 nucleotides are TGTGCCAGCAGACAAAACATGTACCAAGAGACCCAGTACTTC.

This clone appeared once. The chain uses TRBV19 and TRBJ2-7; 10 nucleotides align to TRBD1. J lost 5 bases, V lost 9 bases, and 13 bases had no gene match. This CDR3 has 15 residues. CDR1 is LNHDA and CDR2 is SQIVND in the germline V gene (reference sequence). CDR3 sequence: CASSPGTGDVDEQYF. The CDR3 DNA is TGTGCCAGCTCCCCAGGGACAGGGGACGTCGACGAGCAGTACTTC.

The gene calls are TRBV29-1 and TRBJ2-3; 7 bases agree with TRBD1. The germline V gene has CDR1 SQVTM and CDR2 ANQGSEA. Trimming at V came to 7 bases and at J to 3 bases, leaving 10 bases not matched to a gene. This CDR3 is 14 amino acids long. This CDR3 is CSANPPTGTDTQYF. The CDR3 region has the DNA TGCAGCGCGAACCCGCCGACAGGGACAGATACGCAGTATTTT.

The chain has TRBV7-9 and TRBJ1-2, with no clear D. The CDR3 consists of 14 residues. Trimming stripped 7 bases from V and 7 bases from J, with 19 bases between. Germline V CDR1 and CDR2: SEHNR, FQNEAQ (reference sequence). CDR3 sequence: CASNKVTDLSGYTF. The DNA for the CDR3 is TGTGCCAGCAATAAGGTGACCGACTTGAGTGGCTACACCTTC.

This clone was detected only once. The J gene is TRBJ1-1, the V gene TRBV7-9; tentative D call: TRBD1 (6 bases). CDR1 is SEHNR and CDR2 is FQNEAQ in the germline V gene (reference sequence). V was shortened by 6 bases and J by 5 bases, with 13 bases between the two germline ends. CDR3 length equals 13 residues. CDR3 amino acids: CASRGQGPTEAFF. The CDR3 nucleotides read TGTGCCAGCAGAGGTCAGGGGCCGACTGAAGCTTTCTTT.

This rearrangement joins TRBV10-3 to TRBJ2-3, with D possibly being TRBD1 (6 bases). This CDR3 contains 14 residues. The germline CDR1 and CDR2 sequences are ENHRY and SYGVKD. V shed 6 bases and J shed 9 bases, with 19 bases lying between them. The CDR3 DNA reads TGTGCCATCAGGGACAGCTTCACAGTCGGGACGCAGTATTTT. It is translated as CAIRDSFTVGTQYF.

The gene calls are TRBV7-2 and TRBJ2-5, with TRBD1 matching 11 bases. The J segment lost 4 bases and the V segment lost 3 bases, leaving 4 bases of the junction unmatched. Germline CDR1 SGHTA, CDR2 FQGNSA. This CDR3 has 15 amino acids. DNA of the CDR3: TGTGCCAGCAGCTTCTTGGGACAGGGGGGAGAGACCCAGTACTTC. As protein: CASSFLGQGGETQYF.

The chain combines TRBV7-6 with TRBJ1-2, with 10 bases identical to TRBD1. Trimming cost V 2 bases and J 8 bases; bases outside gene matches: 11. Germline CDR1 reads SGHVS; CDR2 reads FNYEAQ. The length of the CDR3 is 16 residues. The CDR3 DNA follows: TGTGCCAGCAGCTTATCCCCGACAGGGGGCGCATTCGGCTACACCTTC. This codes for CASSLSPTGGAFGYTF.

The V call is TRBV6-5, the J call TRBJ1-1; a possible D gene is TRBD1 (6 bases). The CDR3 extends over 13 amino acids. The germline V and J ends were trimmed by 8 bases and 5 bases, with 15 bases remaining between them. The germline V gene has CDR1 MNHEY and CDR2 SVGAGI. CDR3 sequence (DNA): TGTGCCAGCGCCACTGGGCAGGGGACTGAAGCTTTCTTT. This sequence encodes CASATGQGTEAFF.

The genes are TRBV18 and TRBJ1-5, with a weak D call TRBD1 (6 bases). Trimming stripped 2 bases from V and 1 base from J, with 9 bases between. Germline values: CDR1 KGHSH, CDR2 LQKENI. This CDR3 region has 15 residues. The CDR3 DNA reads as TGTGCCAGCTCACCAGAGGGGGAAAGCAATCAGCCCCAGCATTTT. Translated, it gives CASSPEGESNQPQHF. Together with reference TRBV18 and TRBJ1-5, the CDR3 gives the full variable domain: NAGVMQNPRHLVRRRGQEARLRCSPMKGHSHVYWYRQLPEEGLKFMVYLQKENIIDESGMPKERFSAEFPKEGPSILRIQQVVRGDSAAYFCASSPEGESNQPQHFGDGTRLSIL.

This chain links TRBV9 with TRBJ1-2; D gene ambiguous. CDR1 and CDR2 (germline): SGDLS, YYNGEE. The CDR3 extends over 13 amino acids. V lost 4 bases, J lost 5 bases, and 12 bases lay in between. CDR3 region: CASSIEGSYGYTF. CDR3 coding DNA: TGTGCCAGCAGCATCGAAGGGAGTTATGGCTACACCTTC.

This rearrangement joins TRBV27 to TRBJ1-6; D gene ambiguous. The V end lost 1 base, the J end lost 8 bases, and 6 bases lay between the germline ends. Germline V gives CDR1 MNHEY, CDR2 SMNVEV (reference sequence). The CDR3 runs 13 residues. CDR3 DNA: TGTGCCAGCAGTTTATATCCAGATTCACCCCTCCACTTT. This translates into CASSLYPDSPLHF.

V and J are TRBV6-5 and TRBJ2-1, with 7 positions matching TRBD1. The CDR3 consists of 15 residues. V was pared by 0 bases and J by 4 bases, with 3 bases of the junction left unmatched. Looked up from germline, CDR1 is MNHEY and CDR2 is SVGAGI. The CDR3 DNA sequence: TGTGCCAGCAGTTACTCGGGGACAGCTTACAATGAGCAGTTCTTC. It specifies CASSYSGTAYNEQFF.

This clone has only a few counts. CDR3 sequence reads: CASSLARNNEQFF. CDR3 nucleotides: TGTGCCAGCAGCTTAGCGAGGAACAATGAGCAGTTCTTC. The chain joins TRBV7-6 to TRBJ2-1; D remains unclear. The V and J ends lost 0 bases and 5 bases respectively, with 5 bases between them. CDR1 and CDR2 from the germline V gene are SGHVS and FNYEAQ. The CDR3 contains 13 residues. The full variable domain, with the rest looked up from reference TRBV7-6 and TRBJ2-1, is GAGVSQSPRYKVTKRGQDVALRCDPISGHVSLYWYRQALGQGPEFLTYFNYEAQQDKSGLPNDRFSAERPEGSISTLTIQRTEQRDSAMYRCASSLARNNEQFFGPGTRLTVL.

CDR3 nucleotides: TGCGCCAGCAGCCAAGATTCAAGGACAGGGGGTTACCTGGGGACTGAAGCTTTCTTT. The encoded protein is CASSQDSRTGGYLGTEAFF. The rearrangement uses TRBV4-3 and TRBJ1-1; TRBD1 aligns across 10 bases. V shed 0 bases, J shed 5 bases, and the junction held 15 bases outside the gene matches. The CDR3 extends over 19 amino acids. In germline, CDR1 is LGHNA, CDR2 YSLEER.

The rearrangement links TRBV28 to TRBJ1-5, with 9 bases identical to TRBD1. Per the germline V gene, CDR1 is MDHEN and CDR2 is SYDVKM. With V trimmed by 3 bases and J by 7 bases, 4 bases remained unmatched. The CDR3 consists of 14 residues. The CDR3 DNA reads as TGTGCCAGCAGTTTGACAGGGGGGAGACAGCCCCAGCATTTT. Translation: CASSLTGGRQPQHF.

The chain links TRBV27 to TRBJ1-1, with a weak D call TRBD1 (5 bases). The CDR3 length is 11 residues. Germline V gene lookup returns CDR1 MNHEY and CDR2 SMNVEV (reference sequence). Trimming took 5 bases from V and 7 from J, leaving 8 bases between them. The chain's CDR3 is CASSDRGEAFF. The CDR3 DNA is TGTGCCAGCAGTGATAGGGGTGAAGCTTTCTTT.

V is TRBV19 and J is TRBJ2-2, with a tentative D call TRBD2 (6 bases). The CDR3 totals 15 residues. Germline V gene lookup returns CDR1 LNHDA and CDR2 SQIVND (reference sequence). Trimming shortened V by 6 bases and J by 3 bases, and 14 bases separated the two germline ends. CDR3 sequence: CASSTAWGDTGELFF. The CDR3, as DNA: TGTGCCAGTAGCACTGCGTGGGGGGACACCGGGGAGCTGTTTTTT.

This clone was observed a handful of times. The CDR3 spells CSVPLAGRGSYNEQFF. As DNA, the CDR3 is TGCAGCGTCCCCCTCGCAGGGAGGGGCTCCTACAATGAGCAGTTCTTC. The gene calls are TRBV29-1 and TRBJ2-1; 7 positions match TRBD2. With V trimmed by 6 bases and J by 0 bases, 11 bases remained unmatched. Germline values: CDR1 SQVTM, CDR2 ANQGSEA. CDR3 length equals 16 residues.

V gene TRBV9 combines with J gene TRBJ1-1; 7 nucleotides agree with TRBD1. V was pared by 4 bases and J by 1 base, with 1 base of the junction left unmatched. CDR3 length equals 13 residues. Germline assignment: CDR1 SGDLS and CDR2 YYNGEE. For the CDR3, the DNA is TGTGCCAGCAGCAGGGGGCAGAACACTGAAGCTTTCTTT. It codes for CASSRGQNTEAFF.

This clone has just a few counts. The CDR3 bases are TGTGCCAGCAGTTTGATTAGGGGGCAGGGGATCGGCGAGCAGTACTTC. Protein sequence: CASSLIRGQGIGEQYF. This rearrangement joins TRBV28 to TRBJ2-7; 7 bases are shared with TRBD1. The CDR3 loop spans 16 amino acids. The V and J ends lost 3 bases and 6 bases, in that order; junction bases with no gene match: 14. Germline V gene lookup returns CDR1 MDHEN and CDR2 SYDVKM.

This clone has only one observation. V gene TRBV27 combines with J gene TRBJ1-2, with 9 positions matching TRBD1. The CDR3 contains 19 residues. CDR1 and CDR2 from the germline V gene are MNHEY and SMNVEV (reference sequence). Trimming removed 2 bases from V and 4 bases from J; junction bases left unmatched: 17. The CDR3 nucleotides read TGTGCCAGCAGTTTAAGGACCCCGGGACAGGGTCCGTCTACCTATGGCTACACCTTC. It specifies CASSLRTPGQGPSTYGYTF.

This clone was detected many times. The chain joins TRBV6-5 to TRBJ2-1; 9 bases align to TRBD2. Germline CDR1 and CDR2: MNHEY and SVGAGI. The trim removed 6 bases at V and 10 bases at J, leaving 13 bases unmatched. The CDR3 covers 15 residues. The CDR3 sequence: CASRHLAGSLSEQFF. In DNA form, the CDR3 reads TGTGCCAGCAGGCACCTAGCGGGATCCCTGTCGGAGCAGTTCTTC.

The V call is TRBV19, the J call TRBJ1-5; D gene ambiguous. Trimming removed 4 bases at V and 7 bases at J, with 8 bases between. Germline V gene sequence: CDR1 LNHDA, CDR2 SQIVND (reference sequence). The CDR3 totals 12 residues. This CDR3 is CASSNGPQPQHF. The CDR3 DNA reads TGTGCCAGTAGTAATGGGCCCCAGCCCCAGCATTTT.

This clone was observed a few times. The V and J genes are TRBV28 and TRBJ2-5, with 11 bases matching TRBD2. Losses at the gene ends were 4 bases for V and 3 bases for J; bases not matched to a gene: 7. The CDR3 runs 16 residues. Germline assignment: CDR1 MDHEN and CDR2 SYDVKM. CDR3 loop: CASSSPSLAGEETQYF. In DNA form, the CDR3 reads TGTGCCAGCAGTTCCCCGTCACTAGCGGGAGAAGAGACCCAGTACTTC.

The rearrangement joins TRBV18 to TRBJ2-5; 9 bases are a match to TRBD1. The germline gives CDR1 KGHSH, CDR2 LQKENI. The CDR3 is 16 amino acids. V lost 2 bases, J lost 2 bases, and 6 bases stayed unmatched. The CDR3: CASSPTRQGVQETQYF. CDR3 sequence (DNA): TGTGCCAGCTCACCAACGAGACAGGGGGTTCAAGAGACCCAGTACTTC. Together with reference TRBV18 and TRBJ2-5, the CDR3 gives the full variable domain: NAGVMQNPRHLVRRRGQEARLRCSPMKGHSHVYWYRQLPEEGLKFMVYLQKENIIDESGMPKERFSAEFPKEGPSILRIQQVVRGDSAAYFCASSPTRQGVQETQYFGPGTRLLVL.

Here the CDR3 reads CASSLRGYEQYF. In DNA, the CDR3 is TGTGCCAGCAGCTTGAGGGGATACGAGCAGTACTTC. This chain joins TRBV5-6 and TRBJ2-7, with a possible D match to TRBD1 (5 bases). In germline, CDR1 is SGHDT, CDR2 YYEEEE. The CDR3 has 12 residues. V lost 1 base to trimming and J lost 4 bases, with 6 bases between them.